The rows below give T cell receptor beta chains drawn from one sample of a study of blood T cells in healthy people across ages. TCRdb re-analysed the 5' RACE reads in MiXCR, keeping a single row per CDR3 protein. The repertoire holds 1,300,000 or so distinct CDR3 sequences, roughly 60% seen once, with 6.5% to 8% in the top ten. What was sequenced was blood. All receptors come from a young man in good health. The CDR3 runs from the conserved cysteine through the conserved F or W. Fields, in order: CDR3 protein, CDR3 DNA, V gene, D gene, J gene, clone size, CDR3 length. A D gene is named only where the DNA matches it firmly. Clone size is not always given. Where it is, it says once, few, many or a class for expanded clones.

CDR3 protein: CASRQQGAYNEQFF
CDR3 DNA: TGCGCCAGCAGACAACAGGGGGCGTACAATGAGCAGTTCTTC
V gene: TRBV5-1
D gene: TRBD1
J gene: TRBJ2-1
clone size: few
CDR3 length: 14

CDR3 protein: CASSQERGGADTQYF
CDR3 DNA: TGTGCCAGCAGCCAAGAACGGGGGGGGGCAGATACGCAGTATTTT
V gene: TRBV4-2
D gene: TRBD2
J gene: TRBJ2-3
clone size: NA
CDR3 length: 15

CDR3 protein: CASGFTGDEQYF
CDR3 DNA: TGTGCTAGTGGTTTCACAGGCGACGAGCAGTACTTC
V gene: TRBV12-5
D gene: NA
J gene: TRBJ2-7
clone size: NA
CDR3 length: 12

CDR3 protein: CASSQGRYVGPVGNEQFF
CDR3 DNA: TGCGCCAGCAGCCAAGGAAGATACGTGGGACCCGTAGGGAATGAGCAGTTCTTC
V gene: TRBV4-1
D gene: NA
J gene: TRBJ2-1
clone size: few
CDR3 length: 18

CDR3 protein: CASSFRWGWVGYEQYF
CDR3 DNA: TGTGCCAGCAGTTTTCGGTGGGGATGGGTCGGCTACGAGCAGTACTTC
V gene: TRBV28
D gene: NA
J gene: TRBJ2-7
clone size: NA
CDR3 length: 16

CDR3 protein: CSATTGTLNEQFF
CDR3 DNA: TGCAGTGCTACCACCGGGACACTCAATGAGCAGTTCTTC
V gene: TRBV20-1
D gene: NA
J gene: TRBJ2-1
clone size: few
CDR3 length: 13

CDR3 protein: CASSYFAPGGPSSYNSPLHF
CDR3 DNA: TGTGCCAGCAGTTACTTCGCGCCCGGGGGGCCGAGCTCCTATAATTCACCCCTCCACTTT
V gene: TRBV6-5
D gene: NA
J gene: TRBJ1-6
clone size: NA
CDR3 length: 20

CDR3 protein: CASSYGDSNPGELFF
CDR3 DNA: TGTGCCAGCAGTTACGGTGATAGCAATCCTGGGGAGCTGTTTTTT
V gene: TRBV6-5
D gene: NA
J gene: TRBJ2-2
clone size: NA
CDR3 length: 15

CDR3 protein: CSALRLGPRDEQYF
CDR3 DNA: TGCAGTGCTCTCCGACTAGGCCCCCGGGATGAGCAGTACTTC
V gene: TRBV20-1
D gene: NA
J gene: TRBJ2-7
clone size: NA
CDR3 length: 14

CDR3 protein: CSAIARTGQETQYF
CDR3 DNA: TGCAGTGCTATAGCCAGGACAGGGCAAGAGACCCAGTACTTC
V gene: TRBV20-1
D gene: TRBD1
J gene: TRBJ2-5
clone size: NA
CDR3 length: 14

CDR3 protein: CSAAGTGREKLFF
CDR3 DNA: TGCAGTGCTGCCGGGACAGGGAGGGAAAAACTGTTTTTT
V gene: TRBV20-1
D gene: TRBD1
J gene: TRBJ1-4
clone size: NA
CDR3 length: 13

CDR3 protein: CASGGLGGNYGYTF
CDR3 DNA: TGCGCCAGCGGGGGGCTCGGGGGCAACTATGGCTACACCTTC
V gene: TRBV4-3
D gene: NA
J gene: TRBJ1-2
clone size: NA
CDR3 length: 14

CDR3 protein: CSARRTGSQPQHF
CDR3 DNA: TGCAGTGCTAGAAGGACAGGGAGTCAGCCCCAGCATTTT
V gene: TRBV20-1
D gene: TRBD1
J gene: TRBJ1-5
clone size: NA
CDR3 length: 13

CDR3 protein: CASSLLTGGAILEAFF
CDR3 DNA: TGTGCCAGCAGTTTATTGACCGGGGGAGCCATCTTAGAAGCTTTCTTT
V gene: TRBV28
D gene: NA
J gene: TRBJ1-1
clone size: NA
CDR3 length: 16

CDR3 protein: CASKVGQYEQYF
CDR3 DNA: TGTGCCAGCAAAGTAGGGCAGTACGAGCAGTACTTC
V gene: TRBV2
D gene: NA
J gene: TRBJ2-7
clone size: few
CDR3 length: 12

CDR3 protein: CASSPGDEQFF
CDR3 DNA: TGTGCCAGCAGCCCGGGGGATGAGCAGTTCTTC
V gene: TRBV5-1
D gene: NA
J gene: TRBJ2-1
clone size: many
CDR3 length: 11

CDR3 protein: CASSPLLAGSYEQYF
CDR3 DNA: TGCGCCAGCAGCCCACTACTAGCGGGGTCCTACGAGCAGTACTTC
V gene: TRBV4-1
D gene: TRBD2
J gene: TRBJ2-7
clone size: few
CDR3 length: 15

CDR3 protein: CASSDDFGFSGNTIYF
CDR3 DNA: TGTGCCAGCAGCGATGATTTCGGATTCTCTGGAAACACCATATATTTT
V gene: TRBV14
D gene: NA
J gene: TRBJ1-3
clone size: once
CDR3 length: 16

CDR3 protein: CSAAGTRVETQYF
CDR3 DNA: TGCAGTGCTGCCGGGACAAGGGTAGAGACCCAGTACTTT
V gene: TRBV20-1
D gene: NA
J gene: TRBJ2-5
clone size: NA
CDR3 length: 13

CDR3 protein: CASSPRDSPLVQYF
CDR3 DNA: TGCGCCAGCAGCCCCCGGGACTCGCCTCTGGTGCAGTACTTC
V gene: TRBV4-1
D gene: NA
J gene: TRBJ2-4
clone size: few
CDR3 length: 14

CDR3 protein: CASSKRLAESTDTQYF
CDR3 DNA: TGCGCCAGCAGCAAGAGACTAGCGGAAAGCACAGATACGCAGTATTTT
V gene: TRBV5-1
D gene: TRBD2
J gene: TRBJ2-3
clone size: NA
CDR3 length: 16

CDR3 protein: CASSFGLAGGEETQYF
CDR3 DNA: TGCGCCAGCAGCTTTGGACTAGCGGGGGGCGAAGAGACCCAGTACTTC
V gene: TRBV5-1
D gene: TRBD2
J gene: TRBJ2-5
clone size: NA
CDR3 length: 16

CDR3 protein: CAISASPQSYEQYF
CDR3 DNA: TGTGCCATCAGCGCGAGTCCTCAGTCCTACGAGCAGTACTTC
V gene: TRBV10-3
D gene: NA
J gene: TRBJ2-7
clone size: many
CDR3 length: 14

CDR3 protein: CASRNTGFFTDTQYF
CDR3 DNA: TGCGCCAGCAGAAACACAGGGTTCTTCACAGATACGCAGTATTTT
V gene: TRBV5-1
D gene: NA
J gene: TRBJ2-3
clone size: NA
CDR3 length: 15

CDR3 protein: CAISEAIAGTSGRAQTQYF
CDR3 DNA: TGTGCCATCAGTGAGGCGATAGCCGGGACTAGCGGGAGGGCACAGACGCAGTATTTT
V gene: TRBV10-3
D gene: TRBD2
J gene: TRBJ2-3
clone size: NA
CDR3 length: 19

CDR3 protein: CASSQDWKGSDEQYF
CDR3 DNA: TGTGCCAGCAGCCAAGATTGGAAAGGGTCGGACGAGCAGTACTTC
V gene: TRBV3-1
D gene: NA
J gene: TRBJ2-7
clone size: NA
CDR3 length: 15

CDR3 protein: CASSQDGTVEQYF
CDR3 DNA: TGCGCCAGCAGCCAAGATGGGACAGTCGAGCAGTACTTC
V gene: TRBV4-1
D gene: TRBD1
J gene: TRBJ2-7
clone size: NA
CDR3 length: 13

CDR3 protein: CASRTDRGYEQYF
CDR3 DNA: TGTGCCAGCCGGACGGACAGGGGCTACGAGCAGTACTTC
V gene: TRBV27
D gene: TRBD1
J gene: TRBJ2-7
clone size: NA
CDR3 length: 13

CDR3 protein: CASSRPSGRAADTQYF
CDR3 DNA: TGTGCCAGCAGCAGACCTAGCGGGAGGGCCGCAGATACGCAGTATTTT
V gene: TRBV28
D gene: TRBD2
J gene: TRBJ2-3
clone size: NA
CDR3 length: 16

CDR3 protein: CASSYPTTSLRDEQFF
CDR3 DNA: TGTGCCAGCAGCTATCCAACGACTAGCTTAAGGGATGAGCAGTTCTTC
V gene: TRBV4-2
D gene: TRBD2
J gene: TRBJ2-1
clone size: NA
CDR3 length: 16

CDR3 protein: CASSYYPGRSYEQYF
CDR3 DNA: TGTGCCAGCAGTTACTATCCAGGGCGCTCCTACGAGCAGTACTTC
V gene: TRBV6-6
D gene: NA
J gene: TRBJ2-7
clone size: once
CDR3 length: 15

CDR3 protein: CASSLATGLEQYF
CDR3 DNA: TGTGCCAGCAGCTTGGCGACAGGGCTGGAGCAGTACTTC
V gene: TRBV5-6
D gene: TRBD1
J gene: TRBJ2-7
clone size: NA
CDR3 length: 13

CDR3 protein: CSARGRDRAADTGELFF
CDR3 DNA: TGCAGTGCTAGAGGGAGGGACAGGGCGGCGGACACCGGGGAGCTGTTTTTT
V gene: TRBV20-1
D gene: TRBD1
J gene: TRBJ2-2
clone size: NA
CDR3 length: 17

CDR3 protein: CACSPRPSSYEQYF
CDR3 DNA: TGTGCCTGCAGCCCGCGACCAAGTTCCTACGAGCAGTACTTC
V gene: TRBV12-3/TRBV12-4
D gene: NA
J gene: TRBJ2-7
clone size: NA
CDR3 length: 14

CDR3 protein: CAIKPENYGYTF
CDR3 DNA: TGTGCCATCAAGCCAGAGAACTATGGCTACACCTTC
V gene: TRBV10-3
D gene: NA
J gene: TRBJ1-2
clone size: NA
CDR3 length: 12

CDR3 protein: CSARSVGRASYEQYF
CDR3 DNA: TGCAGTGCTAGAAGTGTAGGCAGAGCATCCTACGAGCAGTACTTC
V gene: TRBV20-1
D gene: NA
J gene: TRBJ2-7
clone size: NA
CDR3 length: 15

CDR3 protein: CASSSPVEETQYF
CDR3 DNA: TGTGCCAGCAGCTCGCCGGTGGAAGAGACCCAGTACTTC
V gene: TRBV7-2
D gene: NA
J gene: TRBJ2-5
clone size: NA
CDR3 length: 13

CDR3 protein: CSARGLAGGRGDTQYF
CDR3 DNA: TGCAGTGCTAGAGGACTAGCGGGAGGGAGGGGAGATACGCAGTATTTT
V gene: TRBV20-1
D gene: TRBD2
J gene: TRBJ2-3
clone size: NA
CDR3 length: 16

CDR3 protein: CASSQAVGDTQYF
CDR3 DNA: TGTGCCAGCAGCCAGGCAGTTGGAGATACGCAGTATTTT
V gene: TRBV6-5
D gene: NA
J gene: TRBJ2-3
clone size: NA
CDR3 length: 13

CDR3 protein: CSALTGQGRSNQPQHF
CDR3 DNA: TGCAGTGCTCTCACCGGACAGGGAAGAAGCAATCAGCCCCAGCATTTT
V gene: TRBV20-1
D gene: TRBD1
J gene: TRBJ1-5
clone size: few
CDR3 length: 16

CDR3 protein: CASSEYAASPDEQFF
CDR3 DNA: TGTGCCAGCAGTGAATACGCGGCTAGCCCTGATGAGCAGTTCTTC
V gene: TRBV25-1
D gene: NA
J gene: TRBJ2-1
clone size: NA
CDR3 length: 15

CDR3 protein: CASTSFGTDGGPTPEAFF
CDR3 DNA: TGTGCCAGCACCTCATTTGGGACTGACGGGGGGCCCACTCCTGAAGCTTTCTTT
V gene: TRBV12-3/TRBV12-4
D gene: NA
J gene: TRBJ1-1
clone size: NA
CDR3 length: 18

CDR3 protein: CASSLRQGVTSGANVLTF
CDR3 DNA: TGTGCCAGCAGCTTAAGACAGGGGGTTACCTCTGGGGCCAACGTCCTGACTTTC
V gene: TRBV7-8
D gene: TRBD1
J gene: TRBJ2-6
clone size: NA
CDR3 length: 18

CDR3 protein: CASSPGGEFDEQFF
CDR3 DNA: TGCGCCAGCAGCCCCGGGGGAGAGTTCGATGAGCAGTTCTTC
V gene: TRBV5-1
D gene: NA
J gene: TRBJ2-1
clone size: few
CDR3 length: 14

CDR3 protein: CASSQETTGAYNEQFF
CDR3 DNA: TGCGCCAGCAGCCAAGAGACTACAGGGGCATACAATGAGCAGTTCTTC
V gene: TRBV4-1
D gene: TRBD1
J gene: TRBJ2-1
clone size: NA
CDR3 length: 16

CDR3 protein: CTSSLTTGANVLTF
CDR3 DNA: TGTACCAGCTCACTGACGACTGGGGCCAACGTCCTGACTTTC
V gene: TRBV18
D gene: NA
J gene: TRBJ2-6
clone size: NA
CDR3 length: 14